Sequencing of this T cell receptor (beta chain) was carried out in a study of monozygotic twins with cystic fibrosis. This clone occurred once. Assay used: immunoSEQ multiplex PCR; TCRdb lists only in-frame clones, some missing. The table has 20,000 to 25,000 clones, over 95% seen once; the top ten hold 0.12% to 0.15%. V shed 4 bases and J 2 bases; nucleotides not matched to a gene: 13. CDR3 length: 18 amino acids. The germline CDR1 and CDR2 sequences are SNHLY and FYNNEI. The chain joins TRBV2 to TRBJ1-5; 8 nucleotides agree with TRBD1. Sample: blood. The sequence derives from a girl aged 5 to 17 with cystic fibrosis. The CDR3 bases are TGTGCCAGCAGTGTGACTAAGGACAGGGCCCCTGGCAATCAGCCCCAGCATTTT. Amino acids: CASSVTKDRAPGNQPQHF.